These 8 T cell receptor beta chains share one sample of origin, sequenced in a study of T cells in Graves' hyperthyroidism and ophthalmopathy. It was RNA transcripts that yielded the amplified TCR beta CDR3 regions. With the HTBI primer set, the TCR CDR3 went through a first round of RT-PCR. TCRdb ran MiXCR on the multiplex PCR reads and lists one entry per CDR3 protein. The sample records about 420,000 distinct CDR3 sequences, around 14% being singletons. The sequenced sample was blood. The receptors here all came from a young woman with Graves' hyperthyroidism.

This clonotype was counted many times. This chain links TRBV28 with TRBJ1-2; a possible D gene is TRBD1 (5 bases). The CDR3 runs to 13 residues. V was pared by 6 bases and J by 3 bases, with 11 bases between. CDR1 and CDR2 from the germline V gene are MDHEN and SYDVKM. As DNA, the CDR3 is TGTGCCAGCAGCCCAGGGAGGGACTATGGCTACACCTTC. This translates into CASSPGRDYGYTF.

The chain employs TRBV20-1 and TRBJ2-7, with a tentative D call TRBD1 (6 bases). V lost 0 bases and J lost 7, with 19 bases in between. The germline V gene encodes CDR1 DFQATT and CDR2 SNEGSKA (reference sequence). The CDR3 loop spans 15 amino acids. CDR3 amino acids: CSARDRDTPLREQYF. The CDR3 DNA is TGCAGTGCTAGAGATCGGGACACGCCGCTGCGGGAGCAGTACTTC.

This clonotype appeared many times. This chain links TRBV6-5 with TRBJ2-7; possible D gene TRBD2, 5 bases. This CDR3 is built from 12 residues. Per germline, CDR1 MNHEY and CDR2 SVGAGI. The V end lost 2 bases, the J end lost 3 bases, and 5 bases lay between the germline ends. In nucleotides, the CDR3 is TGTGCCAGCAGTTACGAGGGCTACGAGCAGTACTTC. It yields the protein CASSYEGYEQYF.

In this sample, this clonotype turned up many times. This CDR3 is CASGRGEAFF. The DNA of the CDR3 is TGTGCCAGCGGCAGGGGTGAAGCTTTCTTT. J is TRBJ1-1 and V is TRBV2; tentative D call: TRBD1 (6 bases). Germline CDR1 and CDR2: SNHLY and FYNNEI. The CDR3 is 10 residues long. Trimming left V 8 bases short and J 7 bases short, with 8 bases between.

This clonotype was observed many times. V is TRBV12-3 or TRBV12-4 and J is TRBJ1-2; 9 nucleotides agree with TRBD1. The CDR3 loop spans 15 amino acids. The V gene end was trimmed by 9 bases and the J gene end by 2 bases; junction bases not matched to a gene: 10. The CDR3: CASMPAGQGNYGYTF. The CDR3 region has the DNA TGTGCCAGTATGCCAGCAGGACAGGGGAACTATGGCTACACCTTC.

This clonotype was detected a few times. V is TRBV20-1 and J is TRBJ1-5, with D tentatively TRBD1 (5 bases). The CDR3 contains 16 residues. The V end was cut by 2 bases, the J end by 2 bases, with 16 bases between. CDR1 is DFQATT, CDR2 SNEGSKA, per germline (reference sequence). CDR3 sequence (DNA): TGCAGTGCTAGATTGTCGGGGCGCGGGGGCAATCAGCCCCAGCATTTT. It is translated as CSARLSGRGGNQPQHF.

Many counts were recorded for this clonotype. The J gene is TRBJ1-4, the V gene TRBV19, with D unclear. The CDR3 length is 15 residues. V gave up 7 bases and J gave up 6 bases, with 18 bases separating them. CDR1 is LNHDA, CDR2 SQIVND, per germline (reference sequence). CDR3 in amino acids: CASTSLGGVYEKLFF. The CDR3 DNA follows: TGTGCCAGTACCTCACTGGGCGGCGTGTATGAAAAACTGTTTTTT.

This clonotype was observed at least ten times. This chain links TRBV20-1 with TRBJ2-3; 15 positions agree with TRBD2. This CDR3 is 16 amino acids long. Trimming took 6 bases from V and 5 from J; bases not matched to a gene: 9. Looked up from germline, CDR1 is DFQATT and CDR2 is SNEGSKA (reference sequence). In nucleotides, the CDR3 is TGCAGTGCCCCTAGGGGACTAGCGGGGGGCGGAGATACGCAGTATTTT. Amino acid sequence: CSAPRGLAGGGDTQYF.